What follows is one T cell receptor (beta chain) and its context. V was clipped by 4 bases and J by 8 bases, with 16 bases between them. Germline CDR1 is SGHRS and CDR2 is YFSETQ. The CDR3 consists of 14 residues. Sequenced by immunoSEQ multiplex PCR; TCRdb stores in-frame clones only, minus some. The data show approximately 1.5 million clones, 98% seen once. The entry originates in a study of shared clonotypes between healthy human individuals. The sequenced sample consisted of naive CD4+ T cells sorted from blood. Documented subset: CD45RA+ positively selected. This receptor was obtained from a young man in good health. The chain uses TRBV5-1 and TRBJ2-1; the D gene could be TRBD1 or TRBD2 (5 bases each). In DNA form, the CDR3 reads TGCGCCAGCAGCCGGGGACCGGTATCAGATGAGCAGTTCTTC. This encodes CASSRGPVSDEQFF.